This TCR beta chain was recorded in a study of CD8 T cells in Susac syndrome (dated by TCRdb to between 2018 and 2020). In terms of the full investigation: Repertoire sequencing was used to test whether CD8+ T cell activation and differentiation in Susac syndrome was antigen driven. The investigation overall reported the following: The TCR sequencing and HLA analysis was acknowledged to have included a relatively small number of individuals.

CDR1 and CDR2 were assigned from the germline V gene as MDHEN and SYDVKM. The V and J ends are trimmed by 4 bases and 4 bases, leaving 13 bases between them. CDR3 length: 14 amino acids, cysteine to phenylalanine. The read is trimmed to its CDR3 DNA, 42 bases read in frame from base 1. RNA was extracted with the RNeasy kit and about 0.5 to 1 ug was reverse transcribed using random hexamers. The immunoSEQ multiplex PCR assay, which covers 54 Vbeta and 13 Jbeta segments, was used to amplify TCR beta CDR3 regions. Bias from PCR amplification was corrected by using a synthetic template baseline for primer optimization and for computational correction. In the original analysis: Only productive sequences were kept, with reads annotated to V, D and J genes according to IMGT and analyzed in immunoSEQ Analyzer. Clonality was calculated as one minus the Shannon entropy normalized by log2 of the number of productive unique sequences. For each patient and control, public and private clones were evaluated within the 100 most prevalent clones. A clone was defined as Susac-specific if it was absent from the healthy and MS cohorts, from about 1,100 published viral clones and from other ImmuneACCESS disease sequences. Using fastp trimming at Q25 and MiXCR clonotype assembly, TCRdb reanalyzed the public sequencing data and kept in-frame beta chains. CDR3 protein sequences are deduplicated, and each keeps its most common genes and DNA. TCRdb's processing, not the authors', yielded these V and J calls. The sample profile shows a few hundred thousand distinct CDR3 sequences; over 85% of them were found once. Roughly 0.072% of the sample comes from the top ten.

Peripheral blood CD8+ and CD4+ T cells from healthy donors, Susac syndrome patients and multiple sclerosis patients were profiled by high-throughput TCR beta sequencing. The multiple sclerosis controls were treatment-naive patients whose relapsing-remitting disease, either stable or active, fulfilled the revised McDonald criteria. Bulk CD8+ and CD4+ T cells were purified by magnetic negative isolation, whereas CD8+ TEMRA cells were enriched by FACS. Blood was drawn into EDTA tubes, processed within 24 hours, and PBMCs were isolated by density gradient centrifugation. PBMCs intended for TCR sequencing were cryopreserved in liquid nitrogen and were subsequently thawed in a 37 degrees C water bath. The sorted or isolated CD4+, CD8+ and CD8+ TEMRA cells reached a purity of at least 90%. About this clonotype: Its antigen target is currently unknown. No base quality information exists; no much larger clone differs at one position.

The chain is assembled from TRBV28 and TRBJ1-1; no D gene is confidently identified. Sequenced material: CD4+ T cells from PBMCs. The source is a human donor with multiple sclerosis. Read as DNA, the sequence is TGTGCCAGCAGTTCCCCCGGCCGAGGCACTGAAGCTTTCTTT. Its amino acids are CASSSPGRGTEAFF.